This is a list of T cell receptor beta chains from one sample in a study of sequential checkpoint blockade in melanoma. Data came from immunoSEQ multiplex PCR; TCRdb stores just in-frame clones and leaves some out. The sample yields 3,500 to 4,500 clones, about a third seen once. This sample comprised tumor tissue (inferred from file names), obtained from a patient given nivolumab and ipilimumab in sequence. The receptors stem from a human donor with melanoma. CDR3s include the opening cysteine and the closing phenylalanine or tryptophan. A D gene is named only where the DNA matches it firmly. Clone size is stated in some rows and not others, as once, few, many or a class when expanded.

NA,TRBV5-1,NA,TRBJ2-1,TGCGCCAGCAGCTTCCCCCTGTCTGGGTTAGCGGAAGGCAAGAATGAGCAGTTCTTC,CASSFPLSGLAEGKNEQFF
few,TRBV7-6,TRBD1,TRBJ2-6,TGTGCCAGCAGCTTGCTCCGTGGGACAGCTGGGGCCAACGTCCTGACTTTC,CASSLLRGTAGANVLTF
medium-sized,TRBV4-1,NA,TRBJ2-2,TGCGCCAGCAGCCCTAGCCGGGGCGGGGAGCTGTTTTTT,CASSPSRGGELFF
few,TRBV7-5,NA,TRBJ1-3,TGTGCCAGCAGCTTAGATCTTGAAAGAGGAAACACCATATATTTT,CASSLDLERGNTIYF
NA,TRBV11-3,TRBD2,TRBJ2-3,TGTGCCAGCAGCACCGGGACTAGCGGAGATACGCAGTATTTT,CASSTGTSGDTQYF
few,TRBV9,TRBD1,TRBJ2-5,TGTGCCAGCAGCCCCGGGACAGTCCAAGAGACCCAGTACTTC,CASSPGTVQETQYF
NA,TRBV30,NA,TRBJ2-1,TGTGCCTGGAGTGTTGGGGTATTGTCGACCTACAATGAGCAGTTCTTC,CAWSVGVLSTYNEQFF
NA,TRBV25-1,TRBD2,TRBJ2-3,TGTGCCAGCAGTCAGGCGGGAGATGTAGATACGCAGTATTTT,CASSQAGDVDTQYF
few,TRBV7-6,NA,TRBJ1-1,TGTGCCAGCAGCTTAGATACAGGGCAGAACACTGAAGCTTTCTTT,CASSLDTGQNTEAFF
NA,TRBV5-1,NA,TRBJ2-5,TGCGCCAGCAGCTCATCCGGGAAACAAGAGACCCAGTACTTC,CASSSSGKQETQYF
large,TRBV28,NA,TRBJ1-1,TGTGCCAGCAGTACTACCCCCTACACTGAAGCTTTCTTT,CASSTTPYTEAFF
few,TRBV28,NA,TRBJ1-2,TGTGCCAGCAGCCTAGGGGGGCGAGCCTATGGCTACACCTTC,CASSLGGRAYGYTF
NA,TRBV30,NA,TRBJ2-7,TGTGCCTGGAGTACCGCCCTAAGGGACCACGAGCAGTACTTC,CAWSTALRDHEQYF
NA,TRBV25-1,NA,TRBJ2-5,TGTGCCAGCAGTGGAGGAGGGAAAGAGACCCAGTACTTC,CASSGGGKETQYF
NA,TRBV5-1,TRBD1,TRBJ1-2,TGCGCCAGCAGCAGCCCCGGGACAGGGGGCGTTTTCACTGGCTACACCTTC,CASSSPGTGGVFTGYTF
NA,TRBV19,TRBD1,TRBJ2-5,TGTGCCAGTCGGGACAGGGATGAGACCCAGTACTTC,CASRDRDETQYF
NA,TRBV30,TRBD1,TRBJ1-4,TGTGCCTGGAGTGTACGAGGGGCCGGGGGATCAGGGGGTAAACTGTTTTTT,CAWSVRGAGGSGGKLFF
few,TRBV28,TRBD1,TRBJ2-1,TGTGCCAGCAGGACCTACGGGACAGGGGTCAATGAGCAGTTCTTC,CASRTYGTGVNEQFF
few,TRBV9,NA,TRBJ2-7,TGTGCCAGTAAAGCTCGTACGGACGCCTCCTACGAGCAGTACTTC,CASKARTDASYEQYF
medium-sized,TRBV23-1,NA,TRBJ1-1,TGCGCCAGCAGCCAAGAGTGGCAGACTGAAGCTTTCTTT,CASSQEWQTEAFF
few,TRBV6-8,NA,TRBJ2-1,TGTGCCAGCAGTTACTCGAGGAGGGAGAATGAGCAGTTCTTC,CASSYSRRENEQFF
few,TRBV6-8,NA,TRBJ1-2,TGTGCCAGCAGTTACTATCGGACAGCGTTTCCCCTTCTGGAACATGGCTACACCTTC,CASSYYRTAFPLLEHGYTF
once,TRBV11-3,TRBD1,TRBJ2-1,TGTGCCAGCAGCTTAGTTGGGACAGGGGGTCCCTATCTCTATGAGCAGTTCTTC,CASSLVGTGGPYLYEQFF
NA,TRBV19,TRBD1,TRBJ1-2,TGTGCCAGTAGTATGGACAGGGGCCTGACCTCGGACTATGGCTACACCTTC,CASSMDRGLTSDYGYTF
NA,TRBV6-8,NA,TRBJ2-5,TGTGCCAGCAGTTACGGCGGGTTGGTCCAAGAGACCCAGTACTTC,CASSYGGLVQETQYF
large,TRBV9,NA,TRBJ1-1,TGTGCCAGCAGTACGACGGAGGGAATGACTGAAGCTTTCTTT,CASSTTEGMTEAFF
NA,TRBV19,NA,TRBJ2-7,TGTGCCAGTAGCATTACCCTCTCCAGGCTGACCTCCTACGAGCAGTACTTC,CASSITLSRLTSYEQYF
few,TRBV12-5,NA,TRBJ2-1,TGTGCTAGTGGTTTGGTACGAGGTGGGGGGGAGCAGTTCTTC,CASGLVRGGGEQFF
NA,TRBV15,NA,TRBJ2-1,TGTGCCACCAGTAGAGATGGACCGGGGCGCGAGGATGAGCAGTTCTTC,CATSRDGPGREDEQFF
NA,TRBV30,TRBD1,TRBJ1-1,TGTGCCTGGGGTTCCGGGACAGGGGATTTGAGCACTGAAGCTTTCTTT,CAWGSGTGDLSTEAFF
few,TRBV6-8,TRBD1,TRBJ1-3,TGTGCCATCAGGGGGGACAGATCGATCGGAAACACCATATATTTT,CAIRGDRSIGNTIYF
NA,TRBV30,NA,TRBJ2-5,TGTGCCTGGAGTGGGGGCACTCGAGAGACCCAGTACTTC,CAWSGGTRETQYF
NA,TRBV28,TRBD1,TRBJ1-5,TGTGCCAGCAGTTTAGGACAGGGGGCCCGGCCCCAGCATTTT,CASSLGQGARPQHF
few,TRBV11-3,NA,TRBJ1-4,TGTGCCAGCAGCCGGGCGGCAGCAACTAATGAAAAACTGTTTTTT,CASSRAAATNEKLFF
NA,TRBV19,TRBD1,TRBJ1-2,TGTGCCAGTATGACAGGGTTACGGGGCTACACCTTC,CASMTGLRGYTF